This paragraph reports one TCR beta chain. This sample was taken from a study of naive CD8 T cells in extremely preterm neonates. The germline V gene encodes CDR1 LGHNA and CDR2 YSLEER. This CDR3 has 16 residues. Trimming left V 0 bases short and J 2 bases short, with 11 bases between. Data came from immunoSEQ multiplex PCR; TCRdb stores just in-frame clones and leaves some out. The sample has about 5,500 clones, 95% to 98% seen once. This rearrangement joins TRBV4-3 to TRBJ1-3, with D perhaps TRBD1 (6 bases). This TCR was sampled from a human donor in good health. Sequencing used naive CD8+ T cells from blood. As DNA, the CDR3 is TGCGCCAGCAGCCAAGAACGGGCAGGGGCTGGAAACACCATATATTTT. Its translation is CASSQERAGAGNTIYF.